A selection of T cell receptor beta chains follows, all from one sample in a study of shared clonotypes between healthy human individuals. Using immunoSEQ multiplex PCR, the repertoire was profiled, and TCRdb retains in-frame clones only, with some absent. In the table there are about 2 million clones, about 95% of which are singletons. Sample: naive CD8+ T cells sorted from blood. All receptors come from a young man in good health. Each CDR3 is given without its conserved first and last residue. The D gene is left open where the match is weak. Expanded clones are given a class, and other clones once, few, many or no size at all.

J	size	D	V	CDR3
TRBJ2-3	-	-	TRBV7-9	ASSLSDGSRGADTQY
TRBJ2-7	-	TRBD1	TRBV9	ASSASGTGSYEQY
TRBJ1-1	-	TRBD1	TRBV27	ASSLSSTGAAEAF
TRBJ2-7	-	TRBD2	TRBV5-6	ASSLAGLAGPYEQY
TRBJ2-3	-	TRBD2	TRBV25-1	ASRSASGGSTDTQY
TRBJ1-2	-	-	TRBV29-1	SVEEVLEYGYT
TRBJ2-5	-	-	TRBV6-5	ASSYWSSSQETQY
TRBJ1-2	-	-	TRBV7-3	ASSSSSHLTLTFDYGYT
TRBJ2-6	once	-	TRBV7-9	ASSLYISSGANVLT
TRBJ2-5	once	-	TRBV13	ASSFGRVQETQY